This T cell receptor (beta chain) derives from a study of shared clonotypes between healthy human individuals. Method: immunoSEQ multiplex PCR; TCRdb's copy keeps in-frame clones and lacks some. The repertoire includes roughly 2.5 million clones, 85% to 95% of them detected once, and 0.11% to 0.15% sits in the top ten. The sequencing input was naive CD4+ T cells sorted from blood. Subset described: CD45RA+ positively selected. This sequence originates from a man younger than 30 in good health.

The DNA of the CDR3 is TGTGCCAGCAGCTTGAGTCAGGGAGGCGGAAACACCATATATTTT. This translates into CASSLSQGGGNTIYF. The rearrangement uses TRBV7-2 and TRBJ1-3; a weak D match, TRBD1 (5 bases). Germline-derived CDR1 and CDR2 are SGHTA and FQGNSA. CDR3 length: 15 residues. V lost 3 bases and J 4 bases, leaving 13 bases between the germline ends.